This T cell receptor (beta chain) originates from a study of shared clonotypes between healthy human individuals. The wider study: Each donor's CD8 memory used one plate, CD8 naive two, each CD4 subset three.

Germline loops: CDR1 SNHLY, CDR2 FYNNEI. There are 14 residues in the CDR3. The V gene end was trimmed by 7 bases and the J gene end by 4 bases; junction bases not matched to a gene: 7. CD8 cells classed as naive were CD45RO-negative and positively selected for CCR7, excluding terminally differentiated effector memory CD45RA+ cells. Splitting of each subset's genomic DNA was done evenly across several immunoSEQ plates. In the sorted-subset replicate PCRs, around 220 ng DNA, 25,000 to 30,000 T cell genomes, was used. Methods used by the authors: In the immunoSEQ data, sequences were junction-only and lacked quality scores, so filtering differed. This table comes from immunoSEQ multiplex PCR, and its TCRdb copy is limited to in-frame clones, with some not included. That table supplies the V and J calls and clone size; D and trimming were determined from the DNA. The repertoire holds some 2 million clones, approximately 94% seen once, with roughly 1% in the top ten.

The sequencing sample was made of naive CD8+ T cells sorted from blood. The rearrangement links TRBV2 to TRBJ1-1; 9 nucleotides agree with TRBD1. The receptor's source is a man between 18 and 35 years old in good health. DNA of the CDR3: TGTGCCAGCATGGGACAGGGCGGGAGCACTGAAGCTTTCTTT. It translates to CASMGQGGSTEAFF.